This is a list of T cell receptor beta chains from one sample in a study of response to subunit inactivated influenza vaccine. MiXCR, run by TCRdb on the RT-PCR reads, gives a single entry per CDR3 protein. The table shows over 400,000 distinct CDR3 sequences, with 9.5% to 12% occurring only once. Specimen: PBMCs from blood, collected 45 days after vaccination. The receptor source for this set is a middle-aged man who received an inactivated influenza vaccine. Both conserved end residues are part of each CDR3.

>TRBV5-5|TRBJ2-2
CASSLNQLRTGELFF
>TRBV2|TRBJ2-1
CASQGTGHYNEQFF
>TRBV6-2/TRBV6-3|TRBJ2-7
CASRTRVWMSEQYF
>TRBV6-5|TRBJ1-3
CASSYQVSGNTIYF
>TRBV20-1|TRBJ2-3
CSARVSARITDTQYF
>TRBV12-3/TRBV12-4|TRBJ1-2
CASSLRLADFYGYTF
>TRBV10-1|TRBJ2-5
CASSERAGSGETQYF
>TRBV12-3/TRBV12-4|TRBJ2-7
CASSLDLIERHEQYF
>TRBV4-3|TRBJ2-7
CASSQEVGGLGEQYF
>TRBV5-1|TRBJ2-1
CASSLFMGNSYNEQFF
>TRBV6-1|TRBJ1-1
CASSRDSLNTEAFF
>TRBV3-1|TRBJ2-3
CASSPPPGDTQYF
>TRBV20-1|TRBJ2-1
CSARTQLAGPRNEQFF
>TRBV7-9|TRBJ1-5
CASSSDGGYYQPQHF
>TRBV20-1|TRBJ2-1
CSARGNSGSGSGQFF
>TRBV10-2|TRBJ2-7
CASSESTGLPYEQYF
>TRBV5-1|TRBJ2-1
CASSAQTGGLQFF
>TRBV20-1|TRBJ1-2
CSARDQENYGYTF
>TRBV14|TRBJ2-3
CASSPLRTATDTQYF
>TRBV4-3|TRBJ2-1
CASSQLDVSNEQFF
>TRBV28|TRBJ2-7
CASSSPGIGSHEQYF
>TRBV5-1|TRBJ2-1
CASSLWQGGYNEQFF
>TRBV20-1|TRBJ2-3
CSAKDRGSSRTQYF
>TRBV5-1|TRBJ2-3
CASSLLRNTDTQYF
>TRBV20-1|TRBJ2-3
CSAKAGGPSDTQYF